Below, one TCR beta chain is given with its context. Its specificity is not known. A read error may account for a junction end that differs from germline. This CDR3 is 15 amino acids long. Germline V lookup: CDR1 MDHEN, CDR2 SYDVKM. Clones were read by immunoSEQ multiplex PCR, and TCRdb kept only the in-frame ones, dropping some. The profile covers roughly 49,000 clones, none occurring a single time. Peripheral blood was collected from the related graft donor on the marrow donation day. The sample is drawn from a study of T cells after posttransplantation cyclophosphamide. Study-level points and caveats: Blood and skin or GI T cell repertoires showed limited TRB overlap. After PTCy, TRB diversity resembled that of CNI/methotrexate controls.

Sequenced input: PBMCs. The source of this sequence is a middle-aged man in good health, CMV-negative, and a related stem cell transplant donor. The chain employs TRBV28 and TRBJ2-2; possibly TRBD1 for D (5 bases). CDR3 residues: CASGFIRDLPGELFF. The CDR3 nucleotides read TGTGCCAGCGGTTTCATCAGGGATCTCCCCGGGGAGCTGTTTTTT. Together with reference TRBV28 and TRBJ2-2, the CDR3 gives the full variable domain: DVKVTQSSRYLVKRTGEKVFLECVQDMDHENMFWYRQDPGLGLRLIYFSYDVKMKEKGDIPEGYSVSREKKERFSLILESASTNQTSMYLCASGFIRDLPGELFFGEGSRLTVL.